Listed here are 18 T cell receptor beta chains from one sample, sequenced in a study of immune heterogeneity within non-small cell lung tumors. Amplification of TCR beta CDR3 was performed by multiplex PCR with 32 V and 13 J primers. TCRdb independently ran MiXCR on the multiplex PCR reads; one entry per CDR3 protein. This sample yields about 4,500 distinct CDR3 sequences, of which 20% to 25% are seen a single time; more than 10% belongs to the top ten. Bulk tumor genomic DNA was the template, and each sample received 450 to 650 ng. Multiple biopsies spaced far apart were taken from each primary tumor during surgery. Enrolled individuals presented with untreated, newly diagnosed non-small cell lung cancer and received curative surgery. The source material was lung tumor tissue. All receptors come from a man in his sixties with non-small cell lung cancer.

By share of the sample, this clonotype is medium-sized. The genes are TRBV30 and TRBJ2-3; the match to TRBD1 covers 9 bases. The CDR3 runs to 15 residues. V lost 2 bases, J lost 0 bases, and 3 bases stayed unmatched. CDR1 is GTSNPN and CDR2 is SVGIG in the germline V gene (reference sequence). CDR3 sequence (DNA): TGTGCCTGGAGTACAGGGACAGGGAGCACAGATACGCAGTATTTT. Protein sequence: CAWSTGTGSTDTQYF. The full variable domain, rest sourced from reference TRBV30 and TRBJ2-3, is SQTIHQWPATLVQPVGSPLSLECTVEGTSNPNLYWYRQAAGRGLQLLFYSVGIGQISSEVPQNLSASRPQDRQFILSSKKLLLSDSGFYLCAWSTGTGSTDTQYFGPGTRLTVL.

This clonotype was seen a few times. CDR3 bases: TGTGCCAGCTCACCACCAGGACTAGCGGGGGGTGGAAACATTCAGTACTTC. It yields the protein CASSPPGLAGGGNIQYF. V usage is TRBV18 and J usage is TRBJ2-4; TRBD2 matches at 14 bases. The trim removed 0 bases at V and 6 bases at J, leaving 4 bases unmatched. The CDR3 contains 17 residues. Germline-derived CDR1 and CDR2 are KGHSH and LQKENI.

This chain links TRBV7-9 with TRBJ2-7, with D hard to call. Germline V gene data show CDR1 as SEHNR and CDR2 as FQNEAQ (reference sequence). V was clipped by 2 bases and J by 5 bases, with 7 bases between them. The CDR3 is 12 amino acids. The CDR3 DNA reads TGTGCCAGCAGCTTATCCCAGGACGAGCAGTACTTC. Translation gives CASSLSQDEQYF.

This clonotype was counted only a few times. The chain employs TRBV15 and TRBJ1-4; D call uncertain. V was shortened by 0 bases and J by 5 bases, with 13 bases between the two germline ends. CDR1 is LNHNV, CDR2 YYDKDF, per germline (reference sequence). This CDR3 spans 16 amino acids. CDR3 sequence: CATSRDRAASNEKLFF. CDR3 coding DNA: TGTGCCACCAGCAGAGACCGGGCCGCCTCAAATGAAAAACTGTTTTTT. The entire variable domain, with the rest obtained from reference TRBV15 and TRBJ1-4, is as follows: DAMVIQNPRYQVTQFGKPVTLSCSQTLNHNVMYWYQQKSSQAPKLLFHYYDKDFNNEADTPDNFQSRRPNTSFCFLDIRSPGLGDTAMYLCATSRDRAASNEKLFFGSGTQLSVL.

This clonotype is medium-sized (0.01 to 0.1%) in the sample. The CDR3 region is CASSLTGLFYEQYF. The DNA for the CDR3 is TGCGCCAGCAGCTTGACGGGATTGTTCTACGAGCAGTACTTC. This chain uses TRBV5-1 with TRBJ2-7, with D maybe TRBD2 (5 bases). This CDR3 has 14 amino acids. The V gene's germline CDR1 is SGHRS and CDR2 YFSETQ. Trimming stripped 1 base from V and 3 bases from J, with 11 bases between.

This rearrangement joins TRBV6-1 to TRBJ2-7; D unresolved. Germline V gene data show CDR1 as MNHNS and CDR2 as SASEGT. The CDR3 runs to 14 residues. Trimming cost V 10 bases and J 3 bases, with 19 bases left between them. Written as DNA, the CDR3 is TGTGCCACTTACAGTGGGCCTTATTACTACGAGCAGTACTTC. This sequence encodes CATYSGPYYYEQYF.

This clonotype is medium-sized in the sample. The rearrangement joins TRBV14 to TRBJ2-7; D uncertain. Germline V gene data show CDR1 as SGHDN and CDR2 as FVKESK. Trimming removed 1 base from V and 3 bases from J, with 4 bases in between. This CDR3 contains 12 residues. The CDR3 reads CASSQGGYEQYF. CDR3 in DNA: TGTGCCAGCAGCCAAGGGGGCTACGAGCAGTACTTC. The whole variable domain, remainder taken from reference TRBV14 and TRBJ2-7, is EAGVTQFPSHSVIEKGQTVTLRCDPISGHDNLYWYRRVMGKEIKFLLHFVKESKQDESGMPNNRFLAERTGGTYSTLKVQPAELEDSGVYFCASSQGGYEQYFGPGTRLTVT.

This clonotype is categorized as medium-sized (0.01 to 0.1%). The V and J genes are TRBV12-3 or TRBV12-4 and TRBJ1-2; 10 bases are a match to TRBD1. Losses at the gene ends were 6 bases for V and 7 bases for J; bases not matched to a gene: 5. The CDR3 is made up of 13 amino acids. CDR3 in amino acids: CASRLGQGSGYTF. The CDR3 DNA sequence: TGTGCCAGCAGGTTGGGACAGGGGAGTGGCTACACCTTC.

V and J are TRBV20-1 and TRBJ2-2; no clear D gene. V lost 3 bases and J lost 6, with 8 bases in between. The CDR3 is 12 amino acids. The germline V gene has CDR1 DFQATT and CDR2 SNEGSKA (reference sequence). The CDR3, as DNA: TGCAGTGCTAGGTCAGGAGCCGGGGAGCTGTTTTTT. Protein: CSARSGAGELFF.

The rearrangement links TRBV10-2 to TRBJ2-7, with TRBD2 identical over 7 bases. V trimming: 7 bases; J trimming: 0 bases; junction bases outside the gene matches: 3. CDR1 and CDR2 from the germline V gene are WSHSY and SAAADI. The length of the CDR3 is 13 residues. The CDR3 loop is CASNRDYSYEQYF. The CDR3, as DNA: TGCGCCAGCAACCGGGACTACTCCTACGAGCAGTACTTC.

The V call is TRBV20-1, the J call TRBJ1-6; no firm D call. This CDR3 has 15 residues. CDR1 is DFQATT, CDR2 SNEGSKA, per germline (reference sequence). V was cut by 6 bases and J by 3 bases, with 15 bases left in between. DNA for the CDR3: TGCAGTGCCCTCCCCCCGGAGGGCTATAATTCACCCCTCCACTTT. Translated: CSALPPEGYNSPLHF.

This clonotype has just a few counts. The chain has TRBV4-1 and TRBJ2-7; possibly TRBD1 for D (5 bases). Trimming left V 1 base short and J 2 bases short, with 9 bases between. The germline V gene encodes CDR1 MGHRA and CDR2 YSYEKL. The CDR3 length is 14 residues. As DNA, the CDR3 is TGCGCCAGCAGCCAAGTTACAGGAACCTACGAGCAGTACTTC. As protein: CASSQVTGTYEQYF.

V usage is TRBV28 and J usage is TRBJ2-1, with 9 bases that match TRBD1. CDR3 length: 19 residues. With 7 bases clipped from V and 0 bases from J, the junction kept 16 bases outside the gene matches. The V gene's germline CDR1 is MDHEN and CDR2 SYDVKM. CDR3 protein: CASKLTGGLYGRSYNEQFF. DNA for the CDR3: TGTGCCAGCAAATTGACAGGGGGTCTTTATGGACGCTCCTACAATGAGCAGTTCTTC.

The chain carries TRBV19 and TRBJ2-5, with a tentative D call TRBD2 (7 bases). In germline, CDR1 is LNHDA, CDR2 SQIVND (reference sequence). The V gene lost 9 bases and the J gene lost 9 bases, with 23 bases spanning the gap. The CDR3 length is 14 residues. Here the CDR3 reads CASQTGGPGAAQYF. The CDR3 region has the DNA TGTGCCAGCCAGACCGGGGGGCCCGGTGCGGCCCAGTACTTC.

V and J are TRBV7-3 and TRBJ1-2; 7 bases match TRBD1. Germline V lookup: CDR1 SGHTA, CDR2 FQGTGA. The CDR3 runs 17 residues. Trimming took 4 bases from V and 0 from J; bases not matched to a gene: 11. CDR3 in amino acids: CASSCYNRGQANYGYTF. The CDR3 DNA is TGTGCCAGCAGCTGTTATAACAGGGGCCAGGCTAACTATGGCTACACCTTC.

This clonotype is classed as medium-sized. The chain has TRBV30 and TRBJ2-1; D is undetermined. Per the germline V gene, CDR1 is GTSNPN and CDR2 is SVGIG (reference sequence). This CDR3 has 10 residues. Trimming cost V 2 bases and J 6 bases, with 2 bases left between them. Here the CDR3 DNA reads TGTGCCTGGAGTCTCAATGAGCAGTTCTTC. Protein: CAWSLNEQFF.

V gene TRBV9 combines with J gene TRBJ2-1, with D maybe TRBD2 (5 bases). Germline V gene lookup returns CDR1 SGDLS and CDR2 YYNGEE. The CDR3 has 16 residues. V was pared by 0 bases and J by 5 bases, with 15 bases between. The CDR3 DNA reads TGTGCCAGCAGCGTAGGCCCAGCGGTAGGTGACAATGAGCAGTTCTTC. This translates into CASSVGPAVGDNEQFF.

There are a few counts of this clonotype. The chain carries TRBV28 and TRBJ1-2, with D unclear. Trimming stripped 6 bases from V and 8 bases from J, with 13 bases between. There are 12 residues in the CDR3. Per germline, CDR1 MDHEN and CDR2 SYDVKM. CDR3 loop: CASSPRGRGYTF. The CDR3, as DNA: TGTGCCAGCAGCCCCAGAGGGAGAGGCTACACCTTC.